This T cell receptor beta chain derives from a study of CD8+ T cells in alopecia areata. Across the study: Treated patients' severity was scored by percentage of affected scalp area.

The authors extracted RNA and reverse transcribed it into cDNA as the sequencing template. Libraries were prepared by immunoSEQ multiplex PCR; TCRdb keeps only in-frame clonotypes and omits some of them. The profile covers roughly 100,000 clones, with 40% to 50% appearing a single time and around 19% taken by the ten largest. The treatment: oral pan-JAK inhibitor, 5-10 mg twice daily. Peripheral blood samples and lesional scalp punch biopsies were obtained from alopecia areata patients. The junction had 4 bases not matched to a gene; V was cut back by 2 bases and J by 3 bases. This CDR3 has 16 amino acids. Germline CDR1 SGHDN, CDR2 FVKESK. The sample holds a few counts of this clone.

The sequence derives from a human donor with alopecia areata. Sequenced here: CD8+ T cells sorted from blood, sampled at week 24, from a patient treated with tofacitinib. V and J are TRBV14 and TRBJ2-3; 11 nucleotides line up with TRBD2. The CDR3: CASSQSGTSGTDTQYF. For the CDR3, the DNA is TGTGCCAGCAGCCAATCCGGGACTAGCGGTACAGATACGCAGTATTTT.